The rows below give T cell receptor beta chains drawn from one sample of a study of cytomegalovirus exposure and HLA in healthy donors. TCRdb keeps only in-frame clones here, not all; method: immunoSEQ multiplex PCR. The sample lists 110,000 to 150,000 clones; about 87% were seen once. The sample taken for sequencing was PBMCs. These receptors were collected from a woman in her 30s in good health and CMV-seropositive. Both conserved end residues are part of each CDR3. Fields, in order: D gene, J gene, clone size, V gene, CDR3 protein, CDR3 DNA. The D gene is left open where the match is weak. For some rows the clone size is stated as once, few or many, or as a class when expanded; others skip it.

d_call: -
j_call: TRBJ2-4
clone_size: -
v_call: TRBV11-2
cdr3_aa: CASSFARNIQYF
cdr3_nt: TGTGCCAGCAGCTTCGCTAGGAACATTCAGTACTTC

d_call: TRBD1
j_call: TRBJ1-5
clone_size: -
v_call: TRBV5-6
cdr3_aa: CASSFGTGDQPQHF
cdr3_nt: TGTGCCAGCAGCTTTGGGACAGGGGATCAGCCCCAGCATTTT

d_call: -
j_call: TRBJ1-2
clone_size: -
v_call: TRBV10-1
cdr3_aa: CASSERSAYGYTF
cdr3_nt: TGCGCCAGCAGTGAGCGGAGTGCCTATGGCTACACCTTC

d_call: -
j_call: TRBJ1-1
clone_size: -
v_call: TRBV4-1
cdr3_aa: CASTKQPREDGNTEAFF
cdr3_nt: TGCGCCAGCACCAAACAACCTCGAGAGGATGGGAACACTGAAGCTTTCTTT

d_call: -
j_call: TRBJ2-5
clone_size: -
v_call: TRBV9
cdr3_aa: CASSPSDWETQYF
cdr3_nt: TGTGCCAGCAGCCCTAGCGACTGGGAGACCCAGTACTTC

d_call: -
j_call: TRBJ2-5
clone_size: -
v_call: TRBV4-1
cdr3_aa: CASSQRGGGRGGETQYF
cdr3_nt: TGCGCCAGCAGCCAACGCGGTGGGGGTAGAGGAGGGGAGACCCAGTACTTC

d_call: -
j_call: TRBJ1-3
clone_size: -
v_call: TRBV7-9
cdr3_aa: CASRAGGGTGNTIYF
cdr3_nt: TGTGCCAGCCGTGCGGGCGGGGGTACAGGAAACACCATATATTTT

d_call: TRBD1
j_call: TRBJ2-1
clone_size: -
v_call: TRBV6-5
cdr3_aa: CASSYAKTGGNEQFF
cdr3_nt: TGTGCCAGCAGTTACGCGAAGACAGGGGGGAATGAGCAGTTCTTC

d_call: -
j_call: TRBJ1-2
clone_size: -
v_call: TRBV6-5
cdr3_aa: CASSLEGSGYTF
cdr3_nt: TGTGCCAGCAGTTTAGAGGGCAGTGGCTACACCTTC

d_call: TRBD2
j_call: TRBJ2-7
clone_size: -
v_call: TRBV7-9
cdr3_aa: CASSRLAAPYEQYF
cdr3_nt: TGTGCCAGCAGCCGACTAGCGGCCCCCTACGAGCAGTACTTC

d_call: -
j_call: TRBJ2-7
clone_size: -
v_call: TRBV5-1
cdr3_aa: CASSLAGDGEQYF
cdr3_nt: TGCGCCAGCAGCTTGGCAGGGGACGGCGAGCAGTACTTC

d_call: TRBD1
j_call: TRBJ2-1
clone_size: -
v_call: TRBV7-2
cdr3_aa: CASSLVTGAEQFF
cdr3_nt: TGTGCCAGCAGCTTAGTTACAGGGGCTGAGCAGTTCTTC

d_call: TRBD1
j_call: TRBJ1-2
clone_size: -
v_call: TRBV28
cdr3_aa: CASSQIRGTGGYGYTF
cdr3_nt: TGTGCCAGCAGTCAAATCAGGGGGACAGGGGGCTATGGCTACACCTTC

d_call: -
j_call: TRBJ2-5
clone_size: once
v_call: TRBV19
cdr3_aa: CASSIGGAGRETQYF
cdr3_nt: TGTGCCAGTAGTATAGGAGGAGCAGGGCGAGAGACCCAGTACTTC

d_call: TRBD2
j_call: TRBJ2-1
clone_size: -
v_call: TRBV5-1
cdr3_aa: CASSWTSGRPSEQFF
cdr3_nt: TGCGCCAGCAGCTGGACTAGCGGGAGGCCCAGTGAGCAGTTCTTC

d_call: -
j_call: TRBJ1-3
clone_size: -
v_call: TRBV10-3
cdr3_aa: CAISESMSAPGGNTIYF
cdr3_nt: TGTGCCATCAGTGAGTCCATGTCTGCCCCAGGGGGAAACACCATATATTTT

d_call: -
j_call: TRBJ1-6
clone_size: once
v_call: TRBV9
cdr3_aa: CASSSRRDNSPLHF
cdr3_nt: TGTGCCAGCAGCAGCCGCAGGGATAATTCACCCCTCCACTTT

d_call: TRBD2
j_call: TRBJ2-1
clone_size: few
v_call: TRBV7-8
cdr3_aa: CASSPGLAESNEQFF
cdr3_nt: TGTGCCAGCAGCCCGGGACTAGCGGAAAGCAATGAGCAGTTCTTC

d_call: -
j_call: TRBJ1-6
clone_size: -
v_call: TRBV6-1
cdr3_aa: CASRDSSSNSPLHF
cdr3_nt: TGTGCCAGCAGGGACAGTTCCTCTAATTCACCCCTCCACTTT

d_call: TRBD1
j_call: TRBJ2-6
clone_size: once
v_call: TRBV19
cdr3_aa: CASLDRVLPNVLTF
cdr3_nt: TGTGCCAGTCTCGACAGGGTGCTTCCCAACGTCCTGACTTTC

d_call: -
j_call: TRBJ2-1
clone_size: -
v_call: TRBV18
cdr3_aa: CASSPGSYYNNEQFF
cdr3_nt: TGTGCCAGCTCACCGGGTAGCTATTATAACAATGAGCAGTTCTTC

d_call: -
j_call: TRBJ2-1
clone_size: -
v_call: TRBV6-4
cdr3_aa: CASSDRGDGNNEQFF
cdr3_nt: TGTGCCAGCAGTGACCGCGGGGACGGAAACAATGAGCAGTTCTTC

d_call: TRBD1
j_call: TRBJ1-5
clone_size: -
v_call: TRBV28
cdr3_aa: CASSLWAGGQPQHF
cdr3_nt: TGTGCCAGCAGTTTATGGGCAGGGGGACAGCCCCAGCATTTT

d_call: -
j_call: TRBJ2-2
clone_size: -
v_call: TRBV6-5
cdr3_aa: CASRQGGNVGELFF
cdr3_nt: TGTGCCAGCAGACAGGGTGGAAACGTCGGGGAGCTGTTTTTT

d_call: -
j_call: TRBJ1-1
clone_size: -
v_call: TRBV29-1
cdr3_aa: CSVEDQKNTEAFF
cdr3_nt: TGCAGCGTTGAAGATCAGAAGAACACTGAAGCTTTCTTT

d_call: -
j_call: TRBJ2-7
clone_size: -
v_call: TRBV6-5
cdr3_aa: CASSSQVAPYEQYF
cdr3_nt: TGTGCCAGCAGTTCTCAGGTAGCGCCTTACGAGCAGTACTTC

d_call: TRBD1
j_call: TRBJ2-7
clone_size: -
v_call: TRBV5-5
cdr3_aa: CASSLHRGNEQYF
cdr3_nt: TGTGCCAGCAGCTTACACAGGGGAAACGAGCAGTACTTC

d_call: TRBD1
j_call: TRBJ1-5
clone_size: -
v_call: TRBV28
cdr3_aa: CASSTSGQGENQPQHF
cdr3_nt: TGTGCCAGCAGTACCAGCGGGCAGGGGGAGAATCAGCCCCAGCATTTT

d_call: TRBD2
j_call: TRBJ2-2
clone_size: -
v_call: TRBV14
cdr3_aa: CASSPAAGAKDTGELFF
cdr3_nt: TGTGCCAGCAGCCCCGCAGCGGGAGCGAAGGACACCGGGGAGCTGTTTTTT

d_call: TRBD1
j_call: TRBJ2-4
clone_size: -
v_call: TRBV6-1
cdr3_aa: CASSSLGQAKNIQYF
cdr3_nt: TGTGCCAGCAGTTCCTTGGGACAGGCCAAAAACATTCAGTACTTC

d_call: -
j_call: TRBJ2-7
clone_size: -
v_call: TRBV4-1
cdr3_aa: CASSPQFNNYYEQYF
cdr3_nt: TGCGCCAGCAGCCCCCAATTCAATAACTACTACGAGCAGTACTTC

d_call: TRBD1
j_call: TRBJ1-2
clone_size: -
v_call: TRBV6-5
cdr3_aa: CASSFGQAVRGYTF
cdr3_nt: TGTGCCAGCAGTTTTGGACAGGCAGTCCGGGGCTACACCTTC

d_call: -
j_call: TRBJ2-1
clone_size: -
v_call: TRBV18
cdr3_aa: CASSPPAGTYGEQFF
cdr3_nt: TGTGCCAGCTCACCACCGGCGGGCACCTACGGTGAGCAGTTCTTC

d_call: TRBD2
j_call: TRBJ2-1
clone_size: -
v_call: TRBV9
cdr3_aa: CASSVAPEGGSDEQFF
cdr3_nt: TGTGCCAGCAGCGTAGCCCCTGAGGGAGGGTCTGATGAGCAGTTCTTC

d_call: TRBD2
j_call: TRBJ2-5
clone_size: -
v_call: TRBV2
cdr3_aa: CASTSGGETQYF
cdr3_nt: TGTGCCAGCACTAGCGGTGGGGAGACCCAGTACTTC

d_call: TRBD2
j_call: TRBJ2-1
clone_size: once
v_call: TRBV7-3
cdr3_aa: CASSLTGLARDEQFF
cdr3_nt: TGTGCCAGCAGCTTAACGGGACTAGCGAGGGATGAGCAGTTCTTC

d_call: -
j_call: TRBJ2-7
clone_size: once
v_call: TRBV28
cdr3_aa: CASSLPPEAASYEQYF
cdr3_nt: TGTGCCAGCAGTTTACCCCCCGAGGCGGCGAGCTACGAGCAGTACTTC

d_call: -
j_call: TRBJ2-7
clone_size: -
v_call: TRBV28
cdr3_aa: CASSFGVNEQYF
cdr3_nt: TGTGCCAGCAGTTTCGGGGTAAACGAGCAGTACTTC

d_call: TRBD1
j_call: TRBJ2-7
clone_size: -
v_call: TRBV10-3
cdr3_aa: CAIMAQGAASEQYF
cdr3_nt: TGTGCCATCATGGCACAGGGGGCAGCTAGCGAGCAGTACTTC

d_call: -
j_call: TRBJ2-5
clone_size: once
v_call: TRBV2
cdr3_aa: CASAPAETQYF
cdr3_nt: TGTGCCAGCGCCCCAGCGGAGACCCAGTACTTC

d_call: -
j_call: TRBJ2-7
clone_size: -
v_call: TRBV2
cdr3_aa: CASMQDKHYEQYF
cdr3_nt: TGTGCCAGCATGCAGGACAAACACTACGAGCAGTACTTC

d_call: -
j_call: TRBJ2-1
clone_size: -
v_call: TRBV27
cdr3_aa: CASSPPWRNNEQFF
cdr3_nt: TGTGCCAGCAGTCCTCCTTGGCGGAACAATGAGCAGTTCTTC

d_call: -
j_call: TRBJ2-3
clone_size: -
v_call: TRBV2
cdr3_aa: CASSEGRDTQYF
cdr3_nt: TGTGCCAGCAGTGAGGGGAGAGATACGCAGTATTTT

d_call: TRBD1
j_call: TRBJ2-1
clone_size: -
v_call: TRBV2
cdr3_aa: CASSYSPDRGGEQFF
cdr3_nt: TGTGCCAGCAGCTATTCCCCCGACAGGGGCGGTGAGCAGTTCTTC

d_call: -
j_call: TRBJ1-1
clone_size: -
v_call: TRBV19
cdr3_aa: CASSIGGRGMNTEAFF
cdr3_nt: TGTGCCAGTAGTATAGGTGGCAGAGGAATGAACACTGAAGCTTTCTTT

d_call: -
j_call: TRBJ2-7
clone_size: -
v_call: TRBV11-2
cdr3_aa: CASTGVTYEQYF
cdr3_nt: TGTGCCAGTACGGGGGTAACCTACGAGCAGTACTTC

d_call: TRBD2
j_call: TRBJ2-7
clone_size: -
v_call: TRBV6-1
cdr3_aa: CASGRTRMSSYEQYF
cdr3_nt: TGTGCCAGCGGACGGACTAGGATGAGCTCCTACGAGCAGTACTTC

d_call: -
j_call: TRBJ2-7
clone_size: -
v_call: TRBV18
cdr3_aa: CASSRLRVHEQYF
cdr3_nt: TGTGCCAGCTCACGCTTGAGGGTCCACGAGCAGTACTTC

d_call: -
j_call: TRBJ2-3
clone_size: -
v_call: TRBV5-1
cdr3_aa: CASSLERQGGTQYF
cdr3_nt: TGCGCCAGCAGCTTGGAACGCCAGGGGGGTACGCAGTATTTT

d_call: -
j_call: TRBJ1-1
clone_size: -
v_call: TRBV25-1
cdr3_aa: CASSERNTEAFF
cdr3_nt: TGTGCCAGCAGTGAGAGGAACACTGAAGCTTTCTTT

d_call: -
j_call: TRBJ2-2
clone_size: -
v_call: TRBV25-1
cdr3_aa: CASSEFGGANTGELFF
cdr3_nt: TGTGCCAGCAGTGAATTCGGAGGTGCGAACACCGGGGAGCTGTTTTTT

d_call: -
j_call: TRBJ1-6
clone_size: -
v_call: TRBV28
cdr3_aa: CASTQQAGGSYNSPLHF
cdr3_nt: TGTGCCAGCACTCAACAGGCGGGGGGGTCCTATAATTCACCCCTCCACTTT

d_call: -
j_call: TRBJ1-6
clone_size: -
v_call: TRBV4-2
cdr3_aa: CASSQDGVSRNSPLHF
cdr3_nt: TGTGCCAGCAGCCAAGATGGAGTTTCAAGGAATTCACCCCTCCACTTT

d_call: -
j_call: TRBJ1-1
clone_size: -
v_call: TRBV19
cdr3_aa: CAVAGHKSSTEAFF
cdr3_nt: TGTGCCGTGGCAGGACATAAATCGAGCACTGAAGCTTTCTTT

d_call: -
j_call: TRBJ1-1
clone_size: -
v_call: TRBV6-5
cdr3_aa: CASKNLANPNTEAFF
cdr3_nt: TGTGCCAGCAAGAACCTGGCCAATCCGAACACTGAAGCTTTCTTT

d_call: TRBD1
j_call: TRBJ2-5
clone_size: -
v_call: TRBV7-9
cdr3_aa: CASSGDRVGLRGWLKTQYF
cdr3_nt: TGTGCCAGCAGCGGAGACAGGGTTGGCCTAAGAGGGTGGCTAAAGACCCAGTACTTC

d_call: TRBD1
j_call: TRBJ1-5
clone_size: once
v_call: TRBV6-5
cdr3_aa: CASSPGQGYQPQHF
cdr3_nt: TGTGCCAGCAGTCCCGGACAGGGGTATCAGCCCCAGCATTTT

d_call: TRBD1
j_call: TRBJ2-2
clone_size: -
v_call: TRBV2
cdr3_aa: CASSARQGNTGELFF
cdr3_nt: TGTGCCAGCAGCGCGAGACAGGGTAACACCGGGGAGCTGTTTTTT